This T cell receptor beta chain was recorded in a study of T cell responses to AZD1222 COVID-19 vaccine. The V gene end was trimmed by 3 bases and the J gene end by 9 bases; junction bases not matched to a gene: 10. The CDR3 spans 14 residues. Germline assignment: CDR1 SGHTA and CDR2 FQGNSA. Remarks on this clone: The target antigen is unknown.

Study-wide results and caveats: Nearly half of unique spike-specific TCRs reportedly avoided B.1.351 and B.1.1.7 mutated regions. Compared with day 0, the breadth and depth of the Spike-specific TCR repertoire rose significantly after two doses of AZD1222. In all cases, repertoires were sampled only after the peak T cell response.

Sequenced by immunoSEQ multiplex PCR; TCRdb stores in-frame clones only, minus some. The table lists 55,000 to 70,000 clones, 85% to 90% of them singletons, with roughly 7.4% in the top ten. The chain carries TRBV7-2 and TRBJ2-7; 8 nucleotides match TRBD1. This specimen was peripheral blood, taken on day 0 of AZD1222 vaccination. The TCR was taken from an adult in good health. CDR3 sequence (DNA): TGTGCCAGCAGCTTCCGGACAGGGCGAAGCTTGCAGTACTTC. Protein: CASSFRTGRSLQYF.